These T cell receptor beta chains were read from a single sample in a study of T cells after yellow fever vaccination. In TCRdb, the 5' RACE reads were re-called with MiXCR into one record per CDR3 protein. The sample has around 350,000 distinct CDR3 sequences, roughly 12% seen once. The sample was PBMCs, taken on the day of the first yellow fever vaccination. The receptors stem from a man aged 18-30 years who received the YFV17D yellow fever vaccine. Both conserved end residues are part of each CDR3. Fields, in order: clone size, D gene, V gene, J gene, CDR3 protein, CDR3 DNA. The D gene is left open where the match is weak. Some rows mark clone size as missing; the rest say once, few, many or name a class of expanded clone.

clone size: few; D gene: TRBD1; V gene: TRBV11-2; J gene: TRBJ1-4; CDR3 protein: CASSLHPQDRSYEKLFF; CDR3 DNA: TGTGCCAGCAGCCTCCACCCTCAGGACAGGTCATATGAAAAACTGTTTTTT
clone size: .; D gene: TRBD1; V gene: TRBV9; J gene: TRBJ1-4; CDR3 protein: CASSTARDRGSKEVFF; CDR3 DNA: TGTGCCAGCAGCACAGCGAGGGACAGAGGGTCAAAAGAGGTGTTTTTT
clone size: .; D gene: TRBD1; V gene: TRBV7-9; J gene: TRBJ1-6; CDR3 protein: CASSPGTGANSPLHF; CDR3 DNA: TGTGCCAGCAGCCCCGGGACAGGGGCAAATTCACCCCTCCACTTT
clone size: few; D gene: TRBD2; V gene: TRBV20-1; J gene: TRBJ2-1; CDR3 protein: CSATPPGGNEQFF; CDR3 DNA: TGCAGTGCTACCCCTCCGGGGGGGAATGAGCAGTTCTTC
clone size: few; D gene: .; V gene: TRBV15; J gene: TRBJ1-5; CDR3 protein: CATSTLNQPQHF; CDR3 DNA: TGTGCCACCAGCACTCTTAATCAGCCCCAGCATTTT
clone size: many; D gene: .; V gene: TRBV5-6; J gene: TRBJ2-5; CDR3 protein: CASSLGGRGDPETQYF; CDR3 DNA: TGTGCCAGCAGCTTGGGAGGGCGAGGCGATCCAGAGACCCAGTACTTC
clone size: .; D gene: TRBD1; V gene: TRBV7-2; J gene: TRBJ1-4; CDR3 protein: CASLRDRDEKLFF; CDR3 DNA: TGTGCCAGCCTCCGGGACAGAGATGAAAAACTGTTTTTT
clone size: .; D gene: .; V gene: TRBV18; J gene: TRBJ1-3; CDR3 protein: CASSPNLPSGNTIYF; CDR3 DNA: TGTGCCAGCTCACCAAATCTACCCTCTGGAAACACCATATATTTT
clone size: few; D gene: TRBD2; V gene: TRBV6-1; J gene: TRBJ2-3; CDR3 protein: CASSPRLAGTTDTQYF; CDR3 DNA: TGTGCCAGCAGTCCACGACTAGCGGGGACCACAGATACGCAGTATTTT
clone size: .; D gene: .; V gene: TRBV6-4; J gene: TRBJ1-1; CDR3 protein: CASSDPLGDLNTEAFF; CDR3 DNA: TGTGCCAGCAGTGACCCACTAGGGGATTTGAACACTGAAGCTTTCTTT
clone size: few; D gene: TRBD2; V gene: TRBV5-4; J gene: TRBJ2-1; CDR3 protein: CASSFLVAGGPDNEQFF; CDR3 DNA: TGTGCCAGCAGCTTCTTGGTAGCGGGGGGGCCGGACAATGAGCAGTTCTTC
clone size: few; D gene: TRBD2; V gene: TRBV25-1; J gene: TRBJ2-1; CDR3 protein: CASQLAGGDEQFF; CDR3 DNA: TGTGCCAGTCAACTAGCGGGGGGCGATGAGCAGTTCTTC
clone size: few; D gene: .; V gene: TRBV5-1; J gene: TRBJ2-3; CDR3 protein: CASSFRMGDTQYF; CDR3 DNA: TGCGCCAGCAGCTTCCGTATGGGAGATACGCAGTATTTT
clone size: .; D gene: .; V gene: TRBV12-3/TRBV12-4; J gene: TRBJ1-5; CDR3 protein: CASTPNMGGNQPQHF; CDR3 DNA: TGTGCCAGCACCCCGAATATGGGGGGTAATCAGCCCCAGCATTTT
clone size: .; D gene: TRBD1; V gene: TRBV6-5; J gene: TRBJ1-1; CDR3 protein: CASSPTGAEAFF; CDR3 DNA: TGTGCCAGCAGTCCGACAGGGGCTGAAGCTTTCTTT
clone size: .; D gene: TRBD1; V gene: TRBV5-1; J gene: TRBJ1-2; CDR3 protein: CASSFWTGPNYGYTF; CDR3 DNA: TGCGCCAGCAGCTTTTGGACAGGGCCAAACTATGGCTACACCTTC
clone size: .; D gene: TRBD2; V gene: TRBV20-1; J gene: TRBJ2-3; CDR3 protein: CSARDPSGGGDTQYF; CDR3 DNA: TGCAGTGCTAGAGATCCTAGCGGGGGAGGAGATACGCAGTATTTT
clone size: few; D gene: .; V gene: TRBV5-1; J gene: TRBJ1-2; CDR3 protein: CASSLAPGTNYGYTF; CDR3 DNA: TGCGCCAGCAGCTTGGCCCCAGGAACTAACTATGGCTACACCTTC
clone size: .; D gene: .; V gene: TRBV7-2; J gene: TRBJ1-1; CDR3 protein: CASSPRWNTEAFF; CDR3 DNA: TGTGCCAGCAGCCCCCGTTGGAACACTGAAGCTTTCTTT
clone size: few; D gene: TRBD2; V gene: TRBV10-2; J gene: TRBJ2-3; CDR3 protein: CASSEAGTSTDTQYF; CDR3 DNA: TGCGCCAGCAGTGAAGCGGGAACTAGCACAGATACGCAGTATTTT
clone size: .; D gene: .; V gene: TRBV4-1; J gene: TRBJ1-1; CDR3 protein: CASSQGGRAFF; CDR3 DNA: TGCGCCAGCAGCCAAGGGGGGCGAGCTTTCTTT
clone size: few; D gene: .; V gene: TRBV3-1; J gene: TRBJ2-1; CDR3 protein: CASSQMGHTSYNEQFF; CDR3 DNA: TGTGCCAGCAGCCAGATGGGCCACACCAGCTACAATGAGCAGTTCTTC
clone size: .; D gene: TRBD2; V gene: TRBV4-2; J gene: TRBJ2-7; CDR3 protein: CASSHSGVPSYEQYF; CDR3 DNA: TGTGCCAGCAGCCATAGCGGGGTCCCCTCCTACGAGCAGTACTTC
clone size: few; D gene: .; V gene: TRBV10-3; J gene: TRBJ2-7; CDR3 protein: CAISESTVMGSYEQYF; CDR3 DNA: TGTGCCATCAGTGAGTCGACGGTCATGGGATCCTACGAGCAGTACTTC
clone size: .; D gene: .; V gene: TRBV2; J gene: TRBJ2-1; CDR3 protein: CASNRDNGYNEQFF; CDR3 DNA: TGTGCCAGCAACCGGGACAACGGCTACAATGAGCAGTTCTTC
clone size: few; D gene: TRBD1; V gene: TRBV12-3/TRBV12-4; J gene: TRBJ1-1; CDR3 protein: CASSSGTGGPNGRWTEAFF; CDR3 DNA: TGTGCCAGCAGTTCAGGGACAGGGGGCCCCAACGGACGGTGGACTGAAGCTTTCTTT
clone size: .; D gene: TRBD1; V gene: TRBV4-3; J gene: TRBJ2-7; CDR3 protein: CASSQDQGTQPGGQYF; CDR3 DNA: TGCGCCAGCAGCCAAGATCAGGGTACCCAACCAGGGGGGCAGTACTTC
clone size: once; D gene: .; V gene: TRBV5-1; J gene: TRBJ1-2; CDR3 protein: CASSLGGREYEREPYGYTF; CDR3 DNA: TGCGCCAGCAGCTTGGGAGGCAGGGAGTATGAAAGAGAGCCCTATGGCTACACCTTC
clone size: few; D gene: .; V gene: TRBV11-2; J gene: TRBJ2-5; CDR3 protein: CASSSARTQYF; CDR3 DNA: TGTGCCAGCAGTTCCGCACGGACCCAGTACTTC
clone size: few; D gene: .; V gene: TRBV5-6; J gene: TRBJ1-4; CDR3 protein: CASSFRWSIEKLFF; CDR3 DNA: TGTGCCAGCAGCTTCCGGTGGAGCATTGAAAAACTGTTTTTT
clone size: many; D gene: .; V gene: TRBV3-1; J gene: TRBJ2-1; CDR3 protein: CASSQRASVGDEQFF; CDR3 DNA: TGTGCCAGCAGCCAACGGGCTAGCGTAGGGGATGAGCAGTTCTTC
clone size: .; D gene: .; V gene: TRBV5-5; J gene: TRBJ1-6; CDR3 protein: CASSIGIYGSYNSPLHF; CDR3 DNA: TGTGCCAGCAGCATCGGGATCTACGGTTCCTATAATTCACCCCTCCACTTT
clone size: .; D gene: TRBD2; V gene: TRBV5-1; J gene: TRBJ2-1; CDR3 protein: CASSLAAGRIRNEQFF; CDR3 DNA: TGCGCCAGCAGCTTAGCAGCGGGGAGAATAAGGAATGAGCAGTTCTTC